This T cell receptor beta chain was retrieved from a study of blood T cell repertoires in COVID-19. The CDR3 is 15 amino acids. The germline gives CDR1 SQVTM, CDR2 ANQGSEA. The V segment lost 7 bases and the J segment 7 bases; nucleotides outside the gene matches: 12. Original handling: Estimates of nucleated cell counts were drawn from the amplification of reference gene primers. Here immunoSEQ multiplex PCR was the method, and the copy in TCRdb shows in-frame clones only, minus some. Clonal size and the V and J genes are those of that table, whereas D and trimming came from the DNA. The sample has some 150,000 clones, 84% seen once. This clone was counted once.

Sequenced: peripheral blood. This receptor was obtained from a human donor in a cohort sampled during active COVID-19. The chain uses TRBV29-1 and TRBJ1-4; 10 nucleotides match TRBD1. CDR3 sequence reads: CSAHGQDRGSEKLFF. The CDR3 coding sequence is TGCAGCGCTCACGGACAGGACAGGGGGAGTGAAAAACTGTTTTTT.